This entry lists 16 T cell receptor beta chains sequenced from one sample in a study of CD4 and CD8 cells across lung adenocarcinoma regions. From the PCR reads, TCRdb called clonotypes with MiXCR, one entry per CDR3 protein. The sample holds under 20,000 distinct CDR3 sequences; 51% are singletons and the top ten take around 57%. The sample comprised CD8+ T cells from the center of a lung tumor. The receptors derive from a female donor with lung adenocarcinoma. The CD4 and CD8 labels of this study may be unreliable.

This clonotype was detected only a few times. The V gene is TRBV7-2, the J gene TRBJ1-6; D is possibly TRBD1 (5 bases). Trimming pared 5 bases from V and 7 bases from J, leaving 12 bases between. The CDR3 loop spans 14 amino acids. CDR1 is SGHTA, CDR2 FQGNSA, per germline. The CDR3 loop reads CASSRGRQNSPLHF. The DNA of the CDR3 is TGTGCCAGCAGCCGGGGACGGCAAAATTCACCCCTCCACTTT.

This clonotype was counted only a few times. This rearrangement joins TRBV27 to TRBJ2-7, with D possibly being TRBD1 (5 bases). The CDR3 is made up of 18 amino acids. V lost 1 base and J lost 6, with 25 bases in between. The germline V gene encodes CDR1 MNHEY and CDR2 SMNVEV (reference sequence). The CDR3 nucleotides are TGTGCCAGCAGTTTATTCGAAACCGCCCAGGGCCAGGCCAGCGAGCAGTACTTC. Amino acid sequence: CASSLFETAQGQASEQYF.

In this sample, this clonotype turned up a few times. The chain joins TRBV7-9 to TRBJ2-5; D call uncertain. The tail of the sequence fits TRBJ2-7 better, so the J call may be wrong. Germline CDR1 is SEHNR and CDR2 is FQNEAQ (reference sequence). The CDR3 consists of 14 residues. CDR3 in amino acids: CASSLEVQFAEQYF. CDR3 in DNA: TGTGCCAGCAGCTTAGAAGTCCAGTTCGCCGAGCAGTACTTC.

The rearrangement uses TRBV11-2 and TRBJ2-1, with 7 bases lining up with TRBD2. The J call may not be correct, given that the DNA end is closer to TRBJ2-5. This CDR3 is built from 16 residues. The germline V gene has CDR1 SGHAT and CDR2 FQNNGV. CDR3 coding DNA: TGTGCCAGCAGCTTCGCCCAGCGGGGCCGTCAAGAGACCCAGTACTTC. Translation: CASSFAQRGRQETQYF.

This clonotype has only a few counts. The gene calls are TRBV7-2 and TRBJ2-1; D unresolved. The end of the DNA aligns better with TRBJ2-7, so the J call may be wrong. CDR3 length equals 16 residues. Germline values: CDR1 SGHTA, CDR2 FQGNSA. As DNA, the CDR3 is TGTGCCAGCAGCTTAGGGGTGGGTGGCAAGACCTACGAGCAGTACTTC. Its protein is CASSLGVGGKTYEQYF.

This clonotype was detected a few times. This rearrangement joins TRBV12-3 or TRBV12-4 to TRBJ2-5, with a tentative D call TRBD2 (5 bases). The CDR3 loop spans 13 amino acids. The V end lost 4 bases, the J end lost 11 bases, and 17 bases lay between the germline ends. The CDR3 protein is CASSSRETLEQYF. CDR3 in DNA: TGTGCCAGCAGTTCCCGGGAAACCCTGGAGCAGTACTTC.

The chain uses TRBV7-2 and TRBJ2-1, with D possibly TRBD1 on 5 matching bases. The DNA end is more similar to TRBJ2-7, so the J call may be wrong. This CDR3 comprises 12 residues. CDR1 is SGHTA and CDR2 is FQGNSA in the germline V gene. Here the CDR3 reads CASSFAGIEQYF. The CDR3 DNA reads TGTGCCAGCAGCTTCGCAGGGATCGAGCAGTACTTC.

The chain is built from TRBV27 and TRBJ2-3; possible D gene TRBD2, 6 bases. The ends were cut back, 5 bases at V and 12 bases at J, with 27 bases in the middle. The CDR3 length is 16 residues. Germline V lookup: CDR1 MNHEY, CDR2 SMNVEV (reference sequence). The chain's CDR3 is CASSASAGRGTDIQYF. In DNA, the CDR3 is TGTGCCAGCAGTGCCTCGGCGGGGCGAGGCACAGACATTCAGTATTTT.

V and J are TRBV7-9 and TRBJ2-6; D gene ambiguous. V gave up 1 base and J gave up 4 bases, with 11 bases separating them. Per the germline V gene, CDR1 is SEHNR and CDR2 is FQNEAQ (reference sequence). The length of the CDR3 is 16 residues. As DNA, the CDR3 is TGTGCCAGCAGCTTAGAGTCTCAGCCCGGGGCCAACGTCCTGACTTTC. Its protein product is CASSLESQPGANVLTF.

The chain recombines TRBV7-2 with TRBJ2-3; TRBD2 aligns across 7 bases. The better agreement between TRBJ2-7 and the DNA end casts doubt on the J call. The CDR3 is made up of 15 amino acids. Germline CDR1 SGHTA, CDR2 FQGNSA. CDR3 region: CASSLVPGLGYEQYF. The CDR3 DNA sequence: TGTGCCAGCAGCTTAGTCCCAGGACTAGGCTACGAGCAGTACTTC.

This clonotype has more than one count but fewer than ten. The chain combines TRBV7-8 with TRBJ2-3; 10 bases are shared with TRBD2. The CDR3 spans 17 residues. J lost 1 base, V lost 1 base, and 5 bases had no gene match. The germline CDR1 and CDR2 sequences are SGHVS and FQNEAQ. For the CDR3, the DNA is TGTGCCAGCAGCTTAGGGAGCGGGGGGGGTGGCACAGATACGCAGTATTTT. The encoded protein is CASSLGSGGGGTDTQYF.

This clonotype was detected a few times. The chain is built from TRBV7-2 and TRBJ2-3; 12 positions match TRBD2. The length of the CDR3 is 15 residues. The germline CDR1 and CDR2 sequences are SGHTA and FQGNSA. The V and J ends lost 5 bases and 4 bases, in that order; junction bases with no gene match: 4. The CDR3 loop reads CASSPSGGAPDTQYF. CDR3 nucleotides: TGTGCCAGCAGCCCTAGCGGGGGGGCCCCAGATACGCAGTATTTT.

This clonotype was seen only a few times. V is TRBV4-3 and J is TRBJ2-3; D remains unclear. CDR1 is LGHNA, CDR2 YSLEER, per germline. Trimming removed 3 bases at V and 6 bases at J, with 16 bases between. This CDR3 has 15 amino acids. The DNA of the CDR3 is TGCGCCAGCAGCCACAACTACCCACATACGGATACGCAGTATTTT. This encodes CASSHNYPHTDTQYF.

Worth noting for this clonotype: At one boundary the junction diverges from the germline segment, which might be a read error. This chain joins TRBV6-5 and TRBJ2-4; D tentatively fits TRBD1 or TRBD2 (5 bases each). Germline assignment: CDR1 MNHEY and CDR2 SVGAGI. The CDR3 loop spans 16 amino acids. As DNA, the CDR3 is TGTGCCAGCAGTTACTCGGGGGTGGGAGCCAAAAACACGCAGTATTTC. Translating it yields CASSYSGVGAKNTQYF.

This clonotype was detected many times. The chain joins TRBV6-1 to TRBJ1-2; D is ambiguous. V lost 6 bases and J 1 base, leaving 12 bases between the germline ends. Germline V gene sequence: CDR1 MNHNS, CDR2 SASEGT. There are 14 residues in the CDR3. CDR3 nucleotide sequence: TGTGCCAGCAGCAGTACACAGCGTAACTATGGCTACACCTTC. Translated: CASSSTQRNYGYTF.

The V gene is TRBV4-1, the J gene TRBJ2-1, with 7 bases identical to TRBD1. Per the germline V gene, CDR1 is MGHRA and CDR2 is YSYEKL. CDR3 length equals 17 residues. The V gene end was trimmed by 1 base and the J gene end by 5 bases; junction bases not matched to a gene: 11. CDR3 residues: CASSQGQGRGAHNEQFF. CDR3 in DNA: TGCGCCAGCAGCCAAGGACAGGGTAGGGGCGCACACAATGAGCAGTTCTTC.